Listed below are T cell receptor beta chains from one sample, sequenced in a study of T cells of healthy individuals. TCRdb reprocessed the 5' RACE reads with MiXCR, giving one entry per CDR3 protein. Altogether about 100,000 distinct CDR3 sequences are present, approximately 16% being singletons, with the ten largest covering 6.2%. The receptors come from a human donor in good health. The CDR3 runs from the conserved cysteine through the conserved F or W. Fields, in order: D gene, J gene, clone size, V gene, CDR3 protein, CDR3 DNA. D genes are given only for firm matches. Where a row states a size, it is once, few, many or the class of an expanded clone; other rows omit it.

>TRBD2|TRBJ2-5|few|TRBV7-9
CASSLGLAGRHQETQYF
TGTGCCAGCAGCCTAGGACTAGCGGGGAGGCACCAAGAGACCCAGTACTTC
>-|TRBJ2-1|-|TRBV27
CASSPGLFSYNEQFF
TGTGCCAGCAGTCCGGGACTTTTCTCCTACAATGAGCAGTTCTTC
>TRBD1|TRBJ1-2|few|TRBV6-5
CASSVGQGFYGYTF
TGTGCCAGCAGTGTCGGACAGGGATTCTATGGCTACACCTTC
>-|TRBJ2-5|many|TRBV2
CASSERQGETQYF
TGTGCCAGCAGTGAACGGCAGGGAGAGACCCAGTACTTC
>-|TRBJ1-6|-|TRBV12-3/TRBV12-4
CASSYSDPGGPLHF
TGTGCCAGCAGCTACTCCGACCCGGGTGGACCCCTCCACTTT
>-|TRBJ2-1|many|TRBV11-2
CASSLAWIKRRPYNEQFF
TGTGCCAGCAGCTTAGCCTGGATAAAGCGGAGGCCCTACAATGAGCAGTTCTTC
>-|TRBJ2-5|few|TRBV7-9
CASSFGTGETQYF
TGTGCCAGCAGCTTCGGGACTGGGGAGACCCAGTACTTC
>TRBD1|TRBJ1-5|-|TRBV27
CASSPQGVSQPQHF
TGTGCCAGCAGCCCCCAGGGGGTGAGTCAGCCCCAGCATTTT
>TRBD1|TRBJ2-7|-|TRBV7-2
CASSSRTGTYEQYF
TGTGCCAGCAGCTCACGGACAGGGACCTACGAGCAGTACTTC
>-|TRBJ2-5|many|TRBV4-2
CASSQSGELVETQYF
TGTGCCAGCAGCCAATCCGGGGAGCTAGTAGAGACCCAGTACTTC
>TRBD1|TRBJ2-1|-|TRBV20-1
CSATISTGQLIYNEQFF
TGCAGTGCTACAATCTCTACGGGACAGTTGATCTACAATGAGCAGTTCTTC
>TRBD1|TRBJ2-7|-|TRBV5-1
CASSGGSDRGYEQYF
TGCGCCAGCAGCGGAGGATCGGACAGGGGTTACGAGCAGTACTTC
>TRBD1|TRBJ1-4|-|TRBV5-6
CASSSQGAANEKLFF
TGTGCCAGCAGCAGCCAGGGGGCGGCTAATGAAAAACTGTTTTTT
>-|TRBJ1-2|-|TRBV6-1
CASSEADKFHGYTF
TGTGCCAGCAGTGAAGCGGATAAGTTTCATGGCTACACCTTC
>-|TRBJ2-1|-|TRBV6-2/TRBV6-3
CASSPRRNEQFF
TGTGCCAGCAGCCCGCGGAGGAATGAGCAGTTCTTC
>-|TRBJ2-7|-|TRBV6-5
CASKAGLEQYF
TGTGCCAGCAAGGCGGGGTTGGAGCAGTACTTC
>-|TRBJ2-7|few|TRBV30
CAWSVGTTYEQYF
TGTGCCTGGAGTGTAGGGACCACCTACGAGCAGTACTTC
>-|TRBJ2-2|few|TRBV10-3
CAIRRETPGGELFF
TGTGCCATCAGACGAGAGACTCCCGGAGGGGAGCTGTTTTTT
>TRBD2|TRBJ2-6|-|TRBV4-2
CASSQDNSRGVGANVLTF
TGTGCCAGCAGCCAAGACAACTCCCGGGGGGTGGGGGCCAACGTCCTGACTTTC
>-|TRBJ2-1|many|TRBV11-1
CASSLGPTVYNEQFF
TGTGCCAGCAGCTTAGGTCCGACGGTTTACAATGAGCAGTTCTTC
>-|TRBJ2-2|-|TRBV12-3/TRBV12-4
CASSERAQVETGELFF
TGTGCCAGCAGTGAAAGGGCCCAAGTGGAAACCGGGGAGCTGTTTTTT
>-|TRBJ2-7|few|TRBV5-5
CASSLFISAEQYF
TGTGCCAGCAGCTTGTTTATCAGCGCCGAGCAGTACTTC
>TRBD1|TRBJ1-1|-|TRBV7-9
CASSPGGGYTEAFF
TGTGCCAGCAGCCCAGGGGGGGGGTACACTGAAGCTTTCTTT
>TRBD1|TRBJ1-2|many|TRBV5-4
CASSRDRGDYGYTF
TGTGCCAGCAGCCGAGACAGGGGCGACTATGGCTACACCTTC
>TRBD1|TRBJ2-5|-|TRBV24-1
CATSAVDRGLQETQYF
TGTGCCACCAGTGCCGTGGACAGGGGTCTGCAAGAGACCCAGTACTTC
>-|TRBJ1-1|-|TRBV29-1
CSGEFGFEAFF
TGCAGCGGCGAATTTGGGTTTGAAGCTTTCTTT
>-|TRBJ1-1|many|TRBV20-1
CSAKQGSDTEAFF
TGCAGTGCGAAACAGGGTAGTGACACTGAAGCTTTCTTT
>TRBD2|TRBJ2-2|-|TRBV10-3
CAIRVAGGLNTGELFF
TGTGCCATCAGGGTAGCGGGAGGACTAAACACCGGGGAGCTGTTTTTT
>TRBD2|TRBJ2-2|medium-sized|TRBV6-4
CASSGSGSGTGELFF
TGTGCCAGCAGTGGAAGCGGGAGCGGAACCGGGGAGCTGTTTTTT
>-|TRBJ1-4|few|TRBV28
CASSLQMTGDNEKLFF
TGTGCCAGCAGTTTACAGATGACAGGAGATAATGAAAAACTGTTTTTT
>-|TRBJ2-6|many|TRBV6-2/TRBV6-3
CASSPTSGANVLTF
TGTGCCAGCTCGCCGACAAGTGGGGCCAACGTCCTGACTTTC
>TRBD1|TRBJ2-7|-|TRBV29-1
CSVEGGTGSYEQYF
TGCAGCGTTGAGGGGGGGACAGGGAGCTACGAGCAGTACTTC
>TRBD1|TRBJ1-5|-|TRBV6-2/TRBV6-3
CASSLITGGLNQPQHF
TGTGCCAGCAGCTTAATTACAGGGGGCCTTAATCAGCCCCAGCATTTT
>-|TRBJ1-3|-|TRBV12-3/TRBV12-4
CASSFSGLSGNTIYF
TGTGCCAGCAGTTTTAGTGGCTTATCTGGAAACACCATATATTTT
>TRBD1|TRBJ2-7|many|TRBV6-5
CASSAPGQPYEQYF
TGTGCCAGCAGTGCACCGGGACAGCCCTACGAGCAGTACTTC
>-|TRBJ2-5|-|TRBV30
CAWAQGRETQYF
TGTGCCTGGGCTCAGGGAAGAGAGACCCAGTACTTC
>-|TRBJ2-6|-|TRBV23-1
CASRFRTGSPGANVLNF
TGCGCCAGCAGGTTCCGTACAGGGTCCCCTGGGGCCAACGTCCTGAATTTC
>-|TRBJ1-1|many|TRBV4-2
CASSMDANTEAFF
TGTGCCAGCAGTATGGACGCCAACACTGAAGCTTTCTTT
>-|TRBJ1-5|few|TRBV10-2
CASSDGFSNQPQHF
TGCGCCAGCAGTGACGGTTTTAGCAATCAGCCCCAGCATTTT
>TRBD2|TRBJ2-5|-|TRBV3-1
CASSQLAVAETQYF
TGTGCCAGCAGCCAACTAGCGGTAGCAGAGACCCAGTACTTC
>-|TRBJ1-1|many|TRBV4-2
CASSPMTEEATEAFF
TGTGCCAGCAGCCCCATGACGGAAGAGGCCACTGAAGCTTTCTTT
>TRBD1|TRBJ2-7|-|TRBV5-1
CASSLSQGVYEQYF
TGCGCCAGCAGCTTGTCCCAGGGGGTGTACGAGCAGTACTTC
>TRBD2|TRBJ2-2|-|TRBV4-3
CASSQDTQRGVTGELFF
TGCGCCAGCAGCCAAGATACCCAGCGGGGGGTCACCGGGGAGCTGTTTTTT
>-|TRBJ1-6|few|TRBV5-1
CASSETTGSDSPLHF
TGCGCCAGCAGCGAAACGACAGGTTCGGACTCACCCCTCCACTTT
>-|TRBJ1-2|few|TRBV11-2
CASSFSGDSNYGYTF
TGTGCCAGCAGCTTCTCAGGGGACTCTAACTATGGCTACACCTTC
>-|TRBJ2-1|-|TRBV6-1
CASSDRGGLPWEQFF
TGTGCCAGCAGTGATCGTGGGGGGCTCCCGTGGGAGCAGTTCTTC
>TRBD1|TRBJ2-7|few|TRBV14
CASSQRDRGLEQYF
TGTGCCAGCAGCCAACGGGACAGGGGCCTAGAGCAGTACTTC
>-|TRBJ2-3|few|TRBV28
CASSPTSRGGGLGDTQYF
TGTGCCAGCAGTCCAACATCACGAGGGGGGGGGCTGGGAGATACGCAGTATTTT